This TCR beta chain was captured by sequencing in a study of T cells in Graves' hyperthyroidism and ophthalmopathy. Amplification yielded TCR beta CDR3 regions, with RNA transcripts as the source. When the TCR CDR3 underwent first-round RT-PCR, the HTBI primer set was used. TCRdb re-analysed the multiplex PCR reads in MiXCR, keeping a single row per CDR3 protein. The sample holds a few hundred thousand distinct CDR3 sequences, 15% to 20% seen once. This clonotype has at least ten counts. What was sequenced was blood. The sequence was obtained from a woman aged 40 to 49 with Graves' ophthalmopathy.

The CDR3 protein is CASSYAPPGGGDTEAFF. CDR3 bases: TGTGCCAGCAGTTATGCTCCACCGGGGGGAGGCGACACTGAAGCTTTCTTT. The chain combines TRBV6-1 with TRBJ1-1; a weak D match, TRBD1 (5 bases). The length of the CDR3 is 17 residues. Trimming removed 5 bases from V and 3 bases from J, with 22 bases in between. Germline CDR1 is MNHNS and CDR2 is SASEGT.